This T cell receptor (beta chain) was recovered during a study of regulatory T cells in long-lasting Graves disease. The V end was cut by 1 base, the J end by 2 bases, with 10 bases between. Germline assignment: CDR1 SGHRS and CDR2 YFSETQ. This CDR3 region has 15 residues. Researchers made TCR beta libraries by using iRepertoire HTBI primers and running Arm-PCR on CDR3 regions. TCRdb itself ran the multiplex PCR reads through MiXCR, one entry per CDR3 protein. The data hold 400,000 to 500,000 distinct CDR3 sequences, with 20% to 25% observed a single time. Time point: persistent/refractory GD, antithyroid drugs over 5 years with positive TRAb. Researchers made the TCR library from RNA that was extracted from PBMCs. This clonotype came up a few times.

Specimen: peripheral blood mononuclear cells (PBMCs), collected when the disease was refractory, from a patient treated with antithyroid drugs. The clonotype originates from a female donor with Graves disease. The chain uses TRBV5-1 and TRBJ1-5, with D tentatively TRBD1 (5 bases). CDR3 protein: CASSLWGEGNQPQHF. Written as DNA, the CDR3 is TGCGCCAGCAGCTTGTGGGGGGAAGGCAATCAGCCCCAGCATTTT.